Listed below are T cell receptor beta chains from one sample, sequenced in a study of OX40 agonist ivuxolimab in advanced cancers. Assay used: immunoSEQ multiplex PCR; TCRdb lists only in-frame clones, some missing. The sample yields about 79,000 clones, roughly 85% seen once. The sample here was CD4+ or CD8+ T cells sorted from blood, taken in a trial of the OX40 agonist ivuxolimab. The receptors here all came from an adult with an advanced solid tumor such as melanoma, head and neck, liver or kidney cancer. Both conserved end residues are part of each CDR3. The order of the fields is D gene, V gene, clone size, J gene, CDR3 DNA, CDR3 protein. D genes are given only for firm matches. Clone sizes are given selectively: once, few, many, or a class where the clone is expanded.

TRBD2	TRBV5-4	once	TRBJ2-1	TGTGCCAGCAGCTCGCCGACTAGCGGGATGTACAATGAGCAGTTCTTC	CASSSPTSGMYNEQFF
TRBD1	TRBV7-8	.	TRBJ2-7	TGTGCCAGCAGCTTCACCGGGACAGAGCCCTACGAGCAGTACTTC	CASSFTGTEPYEQYF
.	TRBV5-1	.	TRBJ1-4	TGCGCCAGCAGCGCTGGCACCCGTAATGAAAAACTGTTTTTT	CASSAGTRNEKLFF
.	TRBV6-1	.	TRBJ2-7	TGTGCCAGCAGTGACGGGGTCTTACGTTACGAGCAGTACTTC	CASSDGVLRYEQYF
.	TRBV2	.	TRBJ2-3	TGTGCCAGCAGTCTGGACAGCCCCACAGATACGCAGTATTTT	CASSLDSPTDTQYF
.	TRBV6-1	.	TRBJ1-3	TGTGCCAGCAGTGTCCAGGGATACACCATATATTTT	CASSVQGYTIYF
.	TRBV4-2	.	TRBJ1-5	TGTGCCAGCAGCCAAGGAAGCAATCAGCCCCAGCATTTT	CASSQGSNQPQHF
.	TRBV2	.	TRBJ2-5	TGTGCCAGCAGTGGGACAGGGAGGGATGAGACCCAGTACTTC	CASSGTGRDETQYF
TRBD1	TRBV6-1	.	TRBJ1-1	TGTGCCAGCAGAAGGGACAGTGAAGCTTTCTTT	CASRRDSEAFF
.	TRBV11-2	.	TRBJ2-1	TGTGCCAGCAGCTTCCAACAGGGAGAGCAGTTCTTC	CASSFQQGEQFF
.	TRBV2	.	TRBJ2-5	TGTGCCAGCAGTGTAGACAGGAACAGCCAAGAGACCCAGTACTTC	CASSVDRNSQETQYF
TRBD2	TRBV2	.	TRBJ2-3	TGTGCCAGCAGTGCGGGAGGATCTAGCACAGATACGCAGTATTTT	CASSAGGSSTDTQYF
TRBD1	TRBV5-6	.	TRBJ2-5	TGTGCCAGCAGCCTTCAGGGGGCCGGGGAGACCCAGTACTTC	CASSLQGAGETQYF
TRBD1	TRBV2	.	TRBJ1-5	TGTGCCAGCAGTGGGATTACAGGGGAGGGGCAGCCCCAGCATTTT	CASSGITGEGQPQHF
.	TRBV28	few	TRBJ1-5	TGTGCCAGCAGACCGGCAGGGGCCTATAGCAATCAGCCCCAGCATTTT	CASRPAGAYSNQPQHF
TRBD2	TRBV2	.	TRBJ2-1	TGTGCCAGCATGGATGCAACTAGCGGGAGGGGGAATGAGCAGTTCTTC	CASMDATSGRGNEQFF
.	TRBV19	once	TRBJ1-3	TGTGCCAGTAGTATAGCACAGAGCTCTGGAAACACCATATATTTT	CASSIAQSSGNTIYF
TRBD2	TRBV15	.	TRBJ2-7	TGTGCCACCAGCGGCTTGGGGCGCGGGAGATCCTACGAGCAGTACTTC	CATSGLGRGRSYEQYF
TRBD2	TRBV6-4	few	TRBJ2-3	TGTGCCAGCACGCTAGCGGGGTCCCCAGATACGCAGTATTTT	CASTLAGSPDTQYF
TRBD1	TRBV18	.	TRBJ1-1	TGTGCCAGCTCACCAGGAAGGGGGCAGGAAGCTTTCTTT	CASSPGRGQEAFF
TRBD2	TRBV30	.	TRBJ2-2	TGTGCCTGGGGACCCGGGTTAGCGGGAGCAATCGGGGAGCTGTTTTTT	CAWGPGLAGAIGELFF
TRBD2	TRBV6-6	.	TRBJ2-7	TGTGCCAGCAGTCGGACCGGGACTAGTAACCCCTACGAGCAGTACTTC	CASSRTGTSNPYEQYF
TRBD2	TRBV7-3	.	TRBJ2-5	TGTGCCAGCAGCACGACGGGACTAGCGGGAATGGAGACCCAGTACTTC	CASSTTGLAGMETQYF
.	TRBV6-1	.	TRBJ1-1	TGTGCCAGCAGTGAATTGGGGGACACTGAAGCTTTCTTT	CASSELGDTEAFF
TRBD1	TRBV6-1	.	TRBJ1-1	TGTGCCAGCAGCCGTTTCAGGGGGACTGAAGCTTTCTTT	CASSRFRGTEAFF
.	TRBV23-1	.	TRBJ2-5	TGCGCCAGCAGTCAAGGGAGCCAAGAGACCCAGTACTTC	CASSQGSQETQYF
TRBD1	TRBV19	.	TRBJ2-3	TGTGCCAGTAGTCCCCAGGGACAGAGGAGCACAGATACGCAGTATTTT	CASSPQGQRSTDTQYF
.	TRBV28	.	TRBJ2-2	TGTGCCAGCAGTTGGATGCGGGGCACCGGGGAGCTGTTTTTT	CASSWMRGTGELFF
TRBD2	TRBV6-5	.	TRBJ2-7	TGTGCCAGTCGCCTAGCGGGAGTCTCCTACGAGCAGTACTTC	CASRLAGVSYEQYF
.	TRBV4-1	.	TRBJ2-3	TGCGCCAGCAGCCAGCAGCGTGGCGGAGCTAGCACAGATACGCAGTATTTT	CASSQQRGGASTDTQYF
.	TRBV6-6	once	TRBJ2-7	TGTGCCAGCAGTTTAAGCCGGGACTACGAGCAGTACTTC	CASSLSRDYEQYF
.	TRBV9	.	TRBJ2-1	TGTGCCAGCAGCAGAGGAGAGATGACCTACAATGAGCAGTTCTTC	CASSRGEMTYNEQFF
.	TRBV5-1	once	TRBJ1-2	TGCGCCAGCAAAATTCAGGGGTCTGTCGATGGCTACACCTTC	CASKIQGSVDGYTF
.	TRBV30	.	TRBJ1-4	TGTGCCTGGAGTAGGGACGCTAATGAAAAACTGTTTTTT	CAWSRDANEKLFF
.	TRBV6-5	.	TRBJ1-4	TGTGCCAGCAGTTCCCCGACAGGTCCGGGACTGTTTTTT	CASSSPTGPGLFF
TRBD2	TRBV9	.	TRBJ2-1	TGTGCCAGCAGCGGGGACCGGGGGGGCTCCTACAATGAGCAGTTCTTC	CASSGDRGGSYNEQFF
.	TRBV5-1	once	TRBJ1-1	TGCGCCAGCAGCGCCCCTGACAGGTTAACTGAAGCTTTCTTT	CASSAPDRLTEAFF
.	TRBV19	.	TRBJ2-5	TGTGCCAGTAGTACTGTAGGTCTCGAGACCCAGTACTTC	CASSTVGLETQYF
TRBD1	TRBV28	.	TRBJ1-1	TGTGCCAGCAACAGGGGGAACACTGAAGCTTTCTTT	CASNRGNTEAFF
TRBD1	TRBV19	.	TRBJ1-1	TGTGCCAGTAGTCGGACAGGGAGCAACACTGAAGCTTTCTTT	CASSRTGSNTEAFF
.	TRBV11-2	once	TRBJ2-2	TGTGCCAGCAGCTTCATTTACCAGGGGCCCGGGGAGCTGTTTTTT	CASSFIYQGPGELFF
.	TRBV5-1	.	TRBJ1-1	TGCGCCAGCAGCCCAGGACAGAGCTGGGGAAGGGAAGCTTTCTTT	CASSPGQSWGREAFF
TRBD1	TRBV7-9	few	TRBJ1-1	TGTGCCAGCAGATTTAGGACAGGGAACACTGAAGCTTTCTTT	CASRFRTGNTEAFF